This is a list of T cell receptor beta chains from one sample in a study of cytomegalovirus exposure and HLA in healthy donors. Sequencing was performed with immunoSEQ multiplex PCR; in TCRdb, only in-frame clones are kept and a portion is missing. The profile shows around 130,000 clones, 75% of them singletons. The sequencing sample was made of PBMCs. These receptors all come from a woman aged 40 to 49 in good health and CMV-seropositive. Each CDR3 is given with its conserved first and last residue. The D gene is left open where the match is weak. Clone sizes are given selectively: once, few, many, or a class where the clone is expanded.

cdr3_aa cdr3_nt j_call d_call clone_size v_call
CASSLGWGGGSQETQYF TGTGCCAGCAGCTTGGGATGGGGGGGAGGGAGCCAAGAGACCCAGTACTTC TRBJ2-5 TRBD2 . TRBV9
CASSLDRAGNQPQHF TGCGCCAGCAGCCTGGACAGGGCAGGCAATCAGCCCCAGCATTTT TRBJ1-5 TRBD1 . TRBV4-3
CASSELAGGQETQYF TGTGCCAGCAGTGAACTAGCGGGAGGGCAAGAGACCCAGTACTTC TRBJ2-5 TRBD2 . TRBV6-1
CATSDRSRAYEQYF TGTGCCACCAGCGACAGGTCTCGGGCCTACGAGCAGTACTTC TRBJ2-7 . . TRBV15
CASSEDRTVLTF TGTGCCAGCAGCGAGGACAGAACCGTCCTGACTTTC TRBJ2-6 . few TRBV5-4
CASSVNRGSNQPQHF TGTGCCAGCAGTGTGAACAGGGGAAGCAATCAGCCCCAGCATTTT TRBJ1-5 TRBD1 . TRBV2
CASSQEEGQNIQYF TGTGCCAGCAGCCAAGAGGAGGGGCAAAACATTCAGTACTTC TRBJ2-4 . . TRBV4-2
CASGVRGIQTQYF TGTGCCAGCGGGGTAAGGGGTATTCAGACCCAGTACTTC TRBJ2-5 . . TRBV28
CASSLVAGDRGNTIYF TGTGCCAGCAGCTTAGTAGCCGGGGACAGAGGTAACACCATATATTTT TRBJ1-3 TRBD1 few TRBV11-2
CASNPGTGFIDSNQPQHF TGTGCCAGCAATCCCGGGACAGGGTTTATCGATAGCAATCAGCCCCAGCATTTT TRBJ1-5 TRBD1 . TRBV28
CASSAQDTQYF TGTGCCAGCAGCGCCCAGGATACGCAGTATTTT TRBJ2-3 . . TRBV6-5
CASSPHGRGLPYEQYF TGTGCCAGCAGCCCCCACGGGAGGGGTCTACCCTACGAGCAGTACTTC TRBJ2-7 TRBD2 . TRBV7-3
CAWSLGGGTYEQYF TGTGCCTGGAGCCTTGGCGGGGGAACATACGAGCAGTACTTC TRBJ2-7 TRBD2 . TRBV30
CASRGQGGTNEKLFF TGTGCCAGCAGGGGACAGGGGGGAACTAATGAAAAACTGTTTTTT TRBJ1-4 TRBD1 . TRBV2
CASSLAGQGISYEQYF TGTGCCAGCAGCTTAGCCGGACAGGGGATCTCCTACGAGCAGTACTTC TRBJ2-7 TRBD1 . TRBV11-2
CASSLGLDTYTEAFF TGCGCCAGCAGCCTTGGTCTGGACACTTACACTGAAGCTTTCTTT TRBJ1-1 . . TRBV5-1
CASGRGWNTEAFF TGTGCCAGCGGGAGGGGATGGAACACTGAAGCTTTCTTT TRBJ1-1 . . TRBV9
CASSLKGGQADGYTF TGTGCCAGCAGCCTGAAGGGGGGACAGGCTGATGGCTACACCTTC TRBJ1-2 TRBD1 . TRBV7-2
CATSFRGLAGEGYEQYF TGTGCCACCAGCTTTCGGGGACTAGCGGGAGAGGGTTACGAGCAGTACTTC TRBJ2-7 TRBD2 . TRBV15
CASSPRQLVTEAFF TGTGCCAGCAGCCCCCGACAGCTCGTCACTGAAGCTTTCTTT TRBJ1-1 . . TRBV14
CASSLLRDRDGYTF TGTGCCAGCAGCCTCCTCCGGGACAGGGATGGCTACACCTTC TRBJ1-2 TRBD1 once TRBV7-9
CAWFSGAKGYTF TGTGCCTGGTTTTCAGGCGCTAAGGGCTACACCTTC TRBJ1-2 . . TRBV30